This section outlines one T cell receptor beta chain sequence together with its context. Two oligonucleotides, mixed equimolar, formed the beta constant-region primer covering TRBC1 and TRBC2. The ligated cDNA underwent four PCR rounds using SP2 and nested alpha and beta constant-region primers. Using its own MiXCR run on the UMI-ligation and nested PCR reads, TCRdb lists one record per CDR3 protein. The sample carries some 110,000 distinct CDR3 sequences, 36% recorded once. CDR3 size: 19 residues. Per the germline V gene, CDR1 is SGHVS and CDR2 is FQNEAQ. V dropped 5 bases and J dropped 0 bases, with 22 bases sitting between them. This record belongs to a study of naive and memory T cell subsets. CMV status came from CD4+ IFNgamma after overnight CMV lysate stimulation. After CD4 positive bead selection, the CD4-negative fraction gave CD8 T cells.

The rearrangement links TRBV7-8 to TRBJ1-4; the D is unclear. What was sequenced was central memory CD4+ T cells from blood. The source of this sequence is a human donor in good health. The CDR3 coding sequence is TGTGCCAGCAGCCTACGACCCGGTCAAAATCTCGCAACTAATGAAAAACTGTTTTTT. It codes for CASSLRPGQNLATNEKLFF.